The rows below give T cell receptor beta chains drawn from one sample of a study of identical twins. TCRdb analysed the 5' RACE reads with MiXCR anew, one entry per CDR3 protein. The sample shows under 250,000 distinct CDR3 sequences, around 9.6% of them seen only once. The source material was memory (CD45RO+) T cells sorted from blood. These receptors came from a woman aged 18-35 years in good health. CDR3s include the opening cysteine and the closing phenylalanine or tryptophan. Each record gives: J gene, clone size, V gene, D gene, CDR3 DNA, CDR3 protein. The D gene is left open where the match is weak. Only some rows state a clone size, as once, few, many or a class for expanded clones.

J gene: TRBJ2-3; clone size: NA; V gene: TRBV20-1; D gene: TRBD2; CDR3 DNA: TGCAGTGCCACGAGAAGGGGTAGCGGGAGTAGGCCTGGCACAGATACGCAGTATTTT; CDR3 protein: CSATRRGSGSRPGTDTQYF
J gene: TRBJ1-1; clone size: many; V gene: TRBV14; D gene: NA; CDR3 DNA: TGTGCCAGCAGCCGAAGGGACGGGCTAAAGTGGCCTTTCTTT; CDR3 protein: CASSRRDGLKWPFF
J gene: TRBJ2-7; clone size: many; V gene: TRBV4-3; D gene: NA; CDR3 DNA: TGCGCCAGCAGCCAAGATTTCGGCGGACCTGGGTACGAGCAGTACTTC; CDR3 protein: CASSQDFGGPGYEQYF
J gene: TRBJ2-3; clone size: NA; V gene: TRBV29-1; D gene: TRBD2; CDR3 DNA: TGCAGCGCCGACCTACTAGCGACCCTGGACACAGATACGCAGTATTTT; CDR3 protein: CSADLLATLDTDTQYF
J gene: TRBJ1-6; clone size: few; V gene: TRBV5-1; D gene: NA; CDR3 DNA: TGCGCCAGCAGCTTGGGCGAGGTGGATTCACCCCTCCACTTT; CDR3 protein: CASSLGEVDSPLHF
J gene: TRBJ2-1; clone size: NA; V gene: TRBV20-1; D gene: NA; CDR3 DNA: TGCAGCGCTAGAGATCAAGGGGCCGGAATCAATGAGCAGTTCTTC; CDR3 protein: CSARDQGAGINEQFF
J gene: TRBJ2-3; clone size: NA; V gene: TRBV7-8; D gene: NA; CDR3 DNA: TGTGCCAGCAGCCTCGAGGGGGGGACCACAGATACGCAGTATTTT; CDR3 protein: CASSLEGGTTDTQYF
J gene: TRBJ1-2; clone size: many; V gene: TRBV12-3/TRBV12-4; D gene: NA; CDR3 DNA: TGTGCCAGCAGTTTTAGGGAGGATGGCTACACCTTC; CDR3 protein: CASSFREDGYTF
J gene: TRBJ1-1; clone size: NA; V gene: TRBV6-6; D gene: NA; CDR3 DNA: TGTGCCAGCAGTCACGCTGAGGGGGAAGCTTTCTTT; CDR3 protein: CASSHAEGEAFF
J gene: TRBJ1-1; clone size: few; V gene: TRBV20-1; D gene: TRBD1; CDR3 DNA: TGCAGTGCTAGCAGGGGGTTGGGGAACACTGAAGCTTTCTTT; CDR3 protein: CSASRGLGNTEAFF
J gene: TRBJ2-3; clone size: many; V gene: TRBV5-5; D gene: NA; CDR3 DNA: TGTGCCAGCAGCTTGGGACCGACGGATACGCAGTATTTT; CDR3 protein: CASSLGPTDTQYF
J gene: TRBJ2-2; clone size: few; V gene: TRBV6-5; D gene: TRBD2; CDR3 DNA: TGTGCCAGCAGTTATGTTAGCGGGGAGAACACCGGGGAGCTGTTTTTT; CDR3 protein: CASSYVSGENTGELFF
J gene: TRBJ2-6; clone size: few; V gene: TRBV11-2; D gene: NA; CDR3 DNA: TGTGCCAGCAGCCCAACCATCTCTGGGGCCAACGTCCTGACTTTC; CDR3 protein: CASSPTISGANVLTF
J gene: TRBJ1-6; clone size: many; V gene: TRBV7-2; D gene: NA; CDR3 DNA: TGTGCCAGCGGGTCAGGGAGTTGGGGTTCACCCCTCCACTTT; CDR3 protein: CASGSGSWGSPLHF
J gene: TRBJ2-1; clone size: many; V gene: TRBV3-1; D gene: NA; CDR3 DNA: TGTGCCAGCAGCCGGACTTGGACCACAAGCTACAATGAGCAGTTCTTC; CDR3 protein: CASSRTWTTSYNEQFF
J gene: TRBJ2-7; clone size: NA; V gene: TRBV6-2/TRBV6-3; D gene: TRBD2; CDR3 DNA: TGTGCCAGCAGTCTAAGGACTAGCCCAGCCTACGAGCAGTACTTC; CDR3 protein: CASSLRTSPAYEQYF
J gene: TRBJ1-3; clone size: few; V gene: TRBV12-3/TRBV12-4; D gene: NA; CDR3 DNA: TGTGCCAGCAGACGGGGGGACTCTGGAAACACCATATATTTT; CDR3 protein: CASRRGDSGNTIYF
J gene: TRBJ2-3; clone size: NA; V gene: TRBV3-1; D gene: NA; CDR3 DNA: TGTGCCAGCAGCTTATTAGACGCAGATACGCAGTATTTT; CDR3 protein: CASSLLDADTQYF
J gene: TRBJ2-6; clone size: NA; V gene: TRBV13; D gene: NA; CDR3 DNA: TGTGCCAGCAGCCCGGGTGGAGGGCCCTTCTCTGGGGCCAACGTCCTGACTTTC; CDR3 protein: CASSPGGGPFSGANVLTF
J gene: TRBJ2-1; clone size: NA; V gene: TRBV4-3; D gene: TRBD2; CDR3 DNA: TGCGCCAGCAGCTCTAGCGGGAGGGACCACAATGAGCAGTTCTTC; CDR3 protein: CASSSSGRDHNEQFF
J gene: TRBJ1-2; clone size: NA; V gene: TRBV20-1; D gene: TRBD1; CDR3 DNA: TGCAGTGCATCGGACAGGGATGGCTACACCTTC; CDR3 protein: CSASDRDGYTF
J gene: TRBJ1-3; clone size: few; V gene: TRBV11-1; D gene: TRBD1; CDR3 DNA: TGTGCCAGCAGCTTAGGCGCCAGGGGGCCCGACTCTGGAAACACCATATATTTT; CDR3 protein: CASSLGARGPDSGNTIYF
J gene: TRBJ1-4; clone size: few; V gene: TRBV11-2; D gene: NA; CDR3 DNA: TGTGCCAGCAGCTTAGGGGTCGTGGATGAAAAACTGTTTTTT; CDR3 protein: CASSLGVVDEKLFF
J gene: TRBJ1-6; clone size: few; V gene: TRBV5-4; D gene: NA; CDR3 DNA: TGTGCCAGCAGCCTAGACCGGGGAGAGGGCTCACCCCTCCACTTT; CDR3 protein: CASSLDRGEGSPLHF